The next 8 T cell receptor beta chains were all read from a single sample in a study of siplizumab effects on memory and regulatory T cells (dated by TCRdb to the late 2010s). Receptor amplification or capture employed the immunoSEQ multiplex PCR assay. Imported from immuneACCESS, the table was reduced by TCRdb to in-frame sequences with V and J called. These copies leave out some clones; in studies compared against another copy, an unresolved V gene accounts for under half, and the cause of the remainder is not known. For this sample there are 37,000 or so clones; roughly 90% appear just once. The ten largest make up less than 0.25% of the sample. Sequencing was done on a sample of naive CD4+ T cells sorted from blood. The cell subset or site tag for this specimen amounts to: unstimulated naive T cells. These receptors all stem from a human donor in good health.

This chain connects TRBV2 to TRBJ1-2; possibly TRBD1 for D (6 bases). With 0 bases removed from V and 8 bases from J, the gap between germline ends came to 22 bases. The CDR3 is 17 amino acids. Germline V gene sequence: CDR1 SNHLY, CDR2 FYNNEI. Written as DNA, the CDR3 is TGTGCCAGCAGTGAAGCTCGGCAGGGGAGAAACGGGAACGGCTACACCTTC. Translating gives CASSEARQGRNGNGYTF.

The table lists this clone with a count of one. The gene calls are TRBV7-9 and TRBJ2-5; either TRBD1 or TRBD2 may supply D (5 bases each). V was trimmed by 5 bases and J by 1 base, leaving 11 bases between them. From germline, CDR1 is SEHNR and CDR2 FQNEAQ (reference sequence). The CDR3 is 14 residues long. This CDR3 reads CASSPRDGQETQYF. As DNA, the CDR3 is TGTGCCAGCAGCCCGAGGGACGGCCAAGAGACCCAGTACTTC.

The CDR3 sequence: CASSLASGPQETQYF. In nucleotides, the CDR3 is TGCGCCAGCAGCTTGGCAAGCGGCCCCCAAGAGACCCAGTACTTC. The V and J genes are TRBV5-1 and TRBJ2-5; a possible D gene is TRBD2 (5 bases). This CDR3 region has 15 residues. CDR1 and CDR2 from the germline V gene are SGHRS and YFSETQ. Trimming took 0 bases from V and 1 from J, leaving 10 bases between them.

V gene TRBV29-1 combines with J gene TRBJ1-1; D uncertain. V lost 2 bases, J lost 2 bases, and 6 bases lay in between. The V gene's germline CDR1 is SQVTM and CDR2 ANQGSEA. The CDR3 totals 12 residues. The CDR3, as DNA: TGCAGCGTTGAACTCCCAAACACTGAAGCTTTCTTT. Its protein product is CSVELPNTEAFF. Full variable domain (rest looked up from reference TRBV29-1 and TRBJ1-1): SAVISQKPSRDICQRGTSLTIQCQVDSQVTMMFWYRQQPGQSLTLIATANQGSEATYESGFVIDKFPISRPNLTFSTLTVSNMSPEDSSIYLCSVELPNTEAFFGQGTRLTVV.

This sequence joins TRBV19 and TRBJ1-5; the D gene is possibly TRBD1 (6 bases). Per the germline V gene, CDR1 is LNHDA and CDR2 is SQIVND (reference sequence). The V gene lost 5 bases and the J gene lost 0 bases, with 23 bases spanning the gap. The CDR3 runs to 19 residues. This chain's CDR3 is CASSPEDRRGTYSNQPQHF. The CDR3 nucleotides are TGTGCCAGTAGTCCTGAAGACAGGAGAGGAACTTATAGCAATCAGCCCCAGCATTTT.

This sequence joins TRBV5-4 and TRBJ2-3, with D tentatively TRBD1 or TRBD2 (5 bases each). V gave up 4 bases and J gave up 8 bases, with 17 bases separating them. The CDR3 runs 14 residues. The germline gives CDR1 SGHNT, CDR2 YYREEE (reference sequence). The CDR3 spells CASSQGRQSTTQYF. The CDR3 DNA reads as TGTGCCAGCAGCCAGGGACGACAGTCTACTACGCAGTATTTT.

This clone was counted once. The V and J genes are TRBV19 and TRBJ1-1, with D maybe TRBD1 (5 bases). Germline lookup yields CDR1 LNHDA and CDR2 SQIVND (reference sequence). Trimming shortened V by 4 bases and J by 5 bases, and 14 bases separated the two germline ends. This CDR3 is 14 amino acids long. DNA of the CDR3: TGTGCCAGTAGTAGTTCGTCAGGGTGGACTGAAGCTTTCTTT. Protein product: CASSSSSGWTEAFF.

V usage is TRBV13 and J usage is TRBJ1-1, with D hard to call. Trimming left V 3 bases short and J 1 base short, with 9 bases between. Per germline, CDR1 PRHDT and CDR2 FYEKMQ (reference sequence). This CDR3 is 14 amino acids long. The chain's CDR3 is CASSLGRPNTEAFF. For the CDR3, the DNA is TGTGCCAGCAGCTTGGGTAGACCGAACACTGAAGCTTTCTTT.